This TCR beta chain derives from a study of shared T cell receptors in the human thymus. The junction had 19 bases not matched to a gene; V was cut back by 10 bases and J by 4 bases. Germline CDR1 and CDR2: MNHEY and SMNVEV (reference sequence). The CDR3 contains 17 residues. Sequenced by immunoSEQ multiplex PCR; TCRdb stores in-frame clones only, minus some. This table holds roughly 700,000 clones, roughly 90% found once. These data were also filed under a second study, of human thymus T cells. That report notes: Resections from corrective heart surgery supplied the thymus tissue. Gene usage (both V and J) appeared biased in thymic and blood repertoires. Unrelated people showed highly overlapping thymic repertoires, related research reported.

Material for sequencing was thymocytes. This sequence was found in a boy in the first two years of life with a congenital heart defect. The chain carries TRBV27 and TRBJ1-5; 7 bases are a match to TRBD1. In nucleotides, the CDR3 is TGTGCCACCCACCCGGGACAGCGAAGGGTCAAAAATCAGCCCCAGCATTTT. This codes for CATHPGQRRVKNQPQHF.